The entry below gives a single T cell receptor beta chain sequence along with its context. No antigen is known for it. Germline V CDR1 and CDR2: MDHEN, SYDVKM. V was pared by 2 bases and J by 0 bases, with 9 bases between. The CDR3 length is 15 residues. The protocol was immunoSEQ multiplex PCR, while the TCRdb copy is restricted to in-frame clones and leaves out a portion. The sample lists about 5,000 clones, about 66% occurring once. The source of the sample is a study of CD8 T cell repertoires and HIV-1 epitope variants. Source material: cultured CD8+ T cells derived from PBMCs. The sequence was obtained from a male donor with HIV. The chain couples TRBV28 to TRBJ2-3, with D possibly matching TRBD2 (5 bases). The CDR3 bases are TGTGCCAGCAGTTTAGGAGCGGTAAGCACAGATACGCAGTATTTT. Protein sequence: CASSLGAVSTDTQYF.